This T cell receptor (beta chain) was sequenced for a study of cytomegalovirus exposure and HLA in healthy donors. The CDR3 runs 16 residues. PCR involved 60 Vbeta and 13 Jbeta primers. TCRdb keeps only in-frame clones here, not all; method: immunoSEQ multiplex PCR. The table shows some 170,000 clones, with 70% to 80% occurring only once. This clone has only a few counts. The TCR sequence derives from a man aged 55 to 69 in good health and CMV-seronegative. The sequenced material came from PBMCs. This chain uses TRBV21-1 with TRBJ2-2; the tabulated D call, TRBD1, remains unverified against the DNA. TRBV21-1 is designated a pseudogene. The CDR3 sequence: CASSQDRAENTGELFF. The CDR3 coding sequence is TGTGCCAGCAGCCAGGACAGGGCGGAGAACACCGGGGAGCTGTTTTTT.